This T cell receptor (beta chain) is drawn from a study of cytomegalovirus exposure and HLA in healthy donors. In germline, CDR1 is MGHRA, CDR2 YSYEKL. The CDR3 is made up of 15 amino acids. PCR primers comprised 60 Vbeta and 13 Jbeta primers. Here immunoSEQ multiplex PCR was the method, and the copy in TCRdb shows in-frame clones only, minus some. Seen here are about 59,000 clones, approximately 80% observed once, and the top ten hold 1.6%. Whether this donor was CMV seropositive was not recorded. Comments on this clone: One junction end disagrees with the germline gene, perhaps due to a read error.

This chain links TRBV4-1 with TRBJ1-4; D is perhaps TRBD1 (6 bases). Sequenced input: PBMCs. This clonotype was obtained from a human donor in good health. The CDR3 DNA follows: TGCGCGAGCAGCCTAAGGGGTCAGGGGAGCGAAAAACTGTTTTTT. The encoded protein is CASSLRGQGSEKLFF.